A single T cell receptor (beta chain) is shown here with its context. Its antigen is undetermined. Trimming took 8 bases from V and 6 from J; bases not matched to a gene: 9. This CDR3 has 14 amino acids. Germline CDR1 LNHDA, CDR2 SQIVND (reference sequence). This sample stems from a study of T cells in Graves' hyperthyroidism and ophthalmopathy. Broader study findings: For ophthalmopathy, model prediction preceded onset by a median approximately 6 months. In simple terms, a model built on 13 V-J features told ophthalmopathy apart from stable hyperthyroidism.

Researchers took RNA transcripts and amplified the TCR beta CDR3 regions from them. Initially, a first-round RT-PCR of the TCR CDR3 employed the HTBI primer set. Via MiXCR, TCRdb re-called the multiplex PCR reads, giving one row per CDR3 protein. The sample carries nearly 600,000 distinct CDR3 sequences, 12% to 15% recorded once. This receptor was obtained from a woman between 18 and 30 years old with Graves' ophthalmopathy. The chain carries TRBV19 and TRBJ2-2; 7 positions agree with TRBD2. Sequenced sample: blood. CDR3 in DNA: TGTGCCAGTGCACCACTAGCGAGATCCGGGGAGCTGTTTTTT. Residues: CASAPLARSGELFF.